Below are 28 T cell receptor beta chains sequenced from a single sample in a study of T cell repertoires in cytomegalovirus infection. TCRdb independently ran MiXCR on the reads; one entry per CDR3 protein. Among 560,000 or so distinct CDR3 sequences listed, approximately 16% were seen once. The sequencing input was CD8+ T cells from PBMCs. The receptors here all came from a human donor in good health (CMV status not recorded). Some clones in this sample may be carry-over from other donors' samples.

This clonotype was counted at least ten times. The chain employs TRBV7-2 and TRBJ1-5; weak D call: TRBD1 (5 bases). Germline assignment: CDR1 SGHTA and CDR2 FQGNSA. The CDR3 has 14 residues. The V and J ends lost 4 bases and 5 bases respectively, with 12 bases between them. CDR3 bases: TGTGCCAGCAGCTCTCCGGGACTTCATCAGCCCCAGCATTTT. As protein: CASSSPGLHQPQHF.

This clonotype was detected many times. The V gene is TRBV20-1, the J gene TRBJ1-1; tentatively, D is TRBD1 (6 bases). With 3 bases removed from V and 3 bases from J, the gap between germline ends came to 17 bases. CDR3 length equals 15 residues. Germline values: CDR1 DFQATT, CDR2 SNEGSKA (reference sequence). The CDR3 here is CSASEGGGLYTEAFF. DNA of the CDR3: TGCAGTGCTAGTGAAGGGGGAGGGCTTTACACTGAAGCTTTCTTT.

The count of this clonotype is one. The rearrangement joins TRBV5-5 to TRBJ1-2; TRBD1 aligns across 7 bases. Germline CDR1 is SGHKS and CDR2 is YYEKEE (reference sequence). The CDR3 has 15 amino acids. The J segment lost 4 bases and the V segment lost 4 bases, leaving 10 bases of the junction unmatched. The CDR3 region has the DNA TGTGCCAGCAGCCCCGAGAGGGGGCGAGGCTATGGCTACACCTTC. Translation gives CASSPERGRGYGYTF.

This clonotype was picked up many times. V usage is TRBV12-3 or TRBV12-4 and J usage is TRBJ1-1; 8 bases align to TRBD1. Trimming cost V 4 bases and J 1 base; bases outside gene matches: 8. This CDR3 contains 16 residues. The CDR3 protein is CASSWTGLGPNTEAFF. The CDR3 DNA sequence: TGTGCCAGCAGTTGGACAGGGTTAGGTCCGAACACTGAAGCTTTCTTT.

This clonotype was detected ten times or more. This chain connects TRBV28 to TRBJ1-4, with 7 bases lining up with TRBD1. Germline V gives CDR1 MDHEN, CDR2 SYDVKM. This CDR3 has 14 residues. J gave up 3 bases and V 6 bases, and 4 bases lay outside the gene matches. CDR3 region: CASREGAPNEKLFF. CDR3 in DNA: TGTGCCAGCAGGGAGGGGGCCCCTAATGAAAAACTGTTTTTT. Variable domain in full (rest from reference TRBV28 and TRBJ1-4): DVKVTQSSRYLVKRTGEKVFLECVQDMDHENMFWYRQDPGLGLRLIYFSYDVKMKEKGDIPEGYSVSREKKERFSLILESASTNQTSMYLCASREGAPNEKLFFGSGTQLSVL.

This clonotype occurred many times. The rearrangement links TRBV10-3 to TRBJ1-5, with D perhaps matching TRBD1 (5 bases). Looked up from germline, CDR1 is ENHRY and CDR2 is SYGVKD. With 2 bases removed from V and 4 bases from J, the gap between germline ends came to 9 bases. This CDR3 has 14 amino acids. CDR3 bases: TGTGCCATCAGTGAGGACAGAGGTAATCAGCCCCAGCATTTT. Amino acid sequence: CAISEDRGNQPQHF.

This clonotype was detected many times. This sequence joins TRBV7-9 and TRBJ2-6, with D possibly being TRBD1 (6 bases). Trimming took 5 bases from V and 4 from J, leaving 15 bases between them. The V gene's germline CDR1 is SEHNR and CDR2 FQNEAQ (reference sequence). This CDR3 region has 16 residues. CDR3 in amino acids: CASSRVTGSGANVLTF. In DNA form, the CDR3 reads TGTGCCAGCAGCAGAGTAACAGGGTCAGGGGCCAACGTCCTGACTTTC. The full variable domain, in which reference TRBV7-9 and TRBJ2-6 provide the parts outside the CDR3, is DTGVSQNPRHKITKRGQNVTFRCDPISEHNRLYWYRQTLGQGPEFLTYFQNEAQLEKSRLLSDRFSAERPKGSFSTLEIQRTEQGDSAMYLCASSRVTGSGANVLTFGAGSRLTVL.

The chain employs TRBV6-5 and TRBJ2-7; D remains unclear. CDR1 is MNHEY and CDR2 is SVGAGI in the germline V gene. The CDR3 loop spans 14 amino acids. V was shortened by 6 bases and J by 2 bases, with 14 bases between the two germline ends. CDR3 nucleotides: TGTGCCAGCAGCCCCGCCCAGAACCCCTACGAGCAGTACTTC. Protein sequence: CASSPAQNPYEQYF.

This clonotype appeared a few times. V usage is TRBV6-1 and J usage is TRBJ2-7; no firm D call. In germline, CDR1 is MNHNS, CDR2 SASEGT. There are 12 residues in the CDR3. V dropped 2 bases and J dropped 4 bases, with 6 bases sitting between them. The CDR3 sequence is CASSEKSYEQYF. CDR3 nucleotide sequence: TGTGCCAGCAGTGAAAAAAGTTACGAGCAGTACTTC.

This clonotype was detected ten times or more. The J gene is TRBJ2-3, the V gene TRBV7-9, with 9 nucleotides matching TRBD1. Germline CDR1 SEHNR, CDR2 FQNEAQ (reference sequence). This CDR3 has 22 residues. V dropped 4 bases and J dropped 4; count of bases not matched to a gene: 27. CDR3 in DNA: TGTGCCAGCAGCTGGGCTTTACAGGGGGCGAAAGGAGCTCTGACCCCCGCAGATACGCAGTATTTT. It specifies CASSWALQGAKGALTPADTQYF.

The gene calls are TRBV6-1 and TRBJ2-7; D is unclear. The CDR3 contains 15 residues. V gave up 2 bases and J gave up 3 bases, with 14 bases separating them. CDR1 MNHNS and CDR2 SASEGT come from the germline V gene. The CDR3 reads CASSERVASGYEQYF. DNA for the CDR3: TGTGCCAGCAGTGAACGAGTTGCGTCGGGCTACGAGCAGTACTTC.

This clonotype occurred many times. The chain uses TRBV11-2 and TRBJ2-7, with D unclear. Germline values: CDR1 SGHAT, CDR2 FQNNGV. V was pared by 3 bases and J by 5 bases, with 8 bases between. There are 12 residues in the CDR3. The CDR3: CASSFSTHEQYF. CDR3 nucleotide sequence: TGTGCCAGCAGCTTCTCGACCCACGAGCAGTACTTC. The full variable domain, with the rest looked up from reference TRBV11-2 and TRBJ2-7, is EAGVAQSPRYKIIEKRQSVAFWCNPISGHATLYWYQQILGQGPKLLIQFQNNGVVDDSQLPKDRFSAERLKGVDSTLKIQPAKLEDSAVYLCASSFSTHEQYFGPGTRLTVT.

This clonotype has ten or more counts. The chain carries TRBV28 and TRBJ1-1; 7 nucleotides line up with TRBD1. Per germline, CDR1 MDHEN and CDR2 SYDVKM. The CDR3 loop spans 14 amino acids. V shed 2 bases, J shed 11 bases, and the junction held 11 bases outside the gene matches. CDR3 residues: CASSLGRTGAGAFF. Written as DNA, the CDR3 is TGTGCCAGCAGTTTAGGGAGAACAGGGGCGGGGGCTTTCTTT.

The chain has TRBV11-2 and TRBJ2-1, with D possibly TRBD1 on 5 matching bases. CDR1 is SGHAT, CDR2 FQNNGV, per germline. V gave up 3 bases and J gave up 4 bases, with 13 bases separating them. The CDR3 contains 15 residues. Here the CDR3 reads CASSFVTEGYNEQFF. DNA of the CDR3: TGTGCCAGCAGCTTTGTGACAGAAGGATACAATGAGCAGTTCTTC.

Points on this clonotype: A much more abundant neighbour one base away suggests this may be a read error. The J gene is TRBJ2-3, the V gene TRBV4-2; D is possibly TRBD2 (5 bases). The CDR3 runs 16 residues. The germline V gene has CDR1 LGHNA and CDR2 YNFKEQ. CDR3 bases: TGTGCCAGCAGCCTGGTGCCAGACTCTAGCACAGATACGCTGTATTTT. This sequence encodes CASSLVPDSSTDTLYF.

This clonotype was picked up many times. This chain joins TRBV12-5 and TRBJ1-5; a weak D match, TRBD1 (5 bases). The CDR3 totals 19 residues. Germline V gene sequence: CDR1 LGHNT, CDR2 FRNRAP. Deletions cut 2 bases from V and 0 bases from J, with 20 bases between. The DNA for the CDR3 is TGTGCTAGTGGTTTGCAGATACAGTCGGGGACCCCTAGCAATCAGCCCCAGCATTTT. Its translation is CASGLQIQSGTPSNQPQHF. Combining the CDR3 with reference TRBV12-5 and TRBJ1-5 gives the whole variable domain DARVTQTPRHKVTEMGQEVTMRCQPILGHNTVFWYRQTMMQGLELLAYFRNRAPLDDSGMPKDRFSAEMPDATLATLKIQPSEPRDSAVYFCASGLQIQSGTPSNQPQHFGDGTRLSIL.

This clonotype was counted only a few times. CDR3 nucleotide sequence: TGTGCCAGCAGCTCAGGAGCCGGAGGAAACTATGGCTACACCTTC. Its protein product is CASSSGAGGNYGYTF. This chain connects TRBV27 to TRBJ1-2, with unresolved D. The V gene lost 6 bases and the J gene lost 2 bases, with 16 bases spanning the gap. The CDR3 is made up of 15 amino acids. From germline, CDR1 is MNHEY and CDR2 SMNVEV (reference sequence).

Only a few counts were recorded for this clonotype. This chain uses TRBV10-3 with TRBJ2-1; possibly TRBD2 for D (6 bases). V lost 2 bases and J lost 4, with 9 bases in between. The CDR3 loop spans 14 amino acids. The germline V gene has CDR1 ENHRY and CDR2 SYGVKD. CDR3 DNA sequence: TGTGCCATCAGTGAGGCTAGCGCATACAATGAGCAGTTCTTC. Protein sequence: CAISEASAYNEQFF.

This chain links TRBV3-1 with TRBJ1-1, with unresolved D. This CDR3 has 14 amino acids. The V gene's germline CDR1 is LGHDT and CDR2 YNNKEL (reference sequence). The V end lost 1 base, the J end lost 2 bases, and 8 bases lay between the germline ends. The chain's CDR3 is CASSQATQNTEAFF. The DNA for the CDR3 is TGTGCCAGCAGCCAAGCGACGCAAAACACTGAAGCTTTCTTT. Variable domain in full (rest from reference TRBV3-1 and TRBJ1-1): DTAVSQTPKYLVTQMGNDKSIKCEQNLGHDTMYWYKQDSKKFLKIMFSYNNKELIINETVPNRFSPKSPDKAHLNLHINSLELGDSAVYFCASSQATQNTEAFFGQGTRLTVV.

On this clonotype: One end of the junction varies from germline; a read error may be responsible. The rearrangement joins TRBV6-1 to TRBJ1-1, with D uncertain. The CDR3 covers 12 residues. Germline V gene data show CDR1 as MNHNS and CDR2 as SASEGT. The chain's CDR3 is CARSEMDTEAFF. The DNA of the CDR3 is TGTGCCCGCAGTGAAATGGACACTGAAGCTTTCTTT.

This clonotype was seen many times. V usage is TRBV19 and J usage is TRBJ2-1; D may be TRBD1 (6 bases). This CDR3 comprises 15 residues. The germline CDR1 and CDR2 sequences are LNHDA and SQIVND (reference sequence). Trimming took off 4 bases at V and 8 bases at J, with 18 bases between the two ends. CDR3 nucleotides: TGTGCCAGTAGTAACAGGGATGGACCGGTGTATGAGCAGTTCTTC. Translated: CASSNRDGPVYEQFF.

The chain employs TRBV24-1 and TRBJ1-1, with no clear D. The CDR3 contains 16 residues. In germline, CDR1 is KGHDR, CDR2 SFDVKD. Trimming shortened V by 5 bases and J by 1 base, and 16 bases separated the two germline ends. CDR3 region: CATSVALGRTNTEAFF. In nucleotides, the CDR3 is TGTGCCACCAGTGTTGCCTTAGGCAGGACGAACACTGAAGCTTTCTTT.

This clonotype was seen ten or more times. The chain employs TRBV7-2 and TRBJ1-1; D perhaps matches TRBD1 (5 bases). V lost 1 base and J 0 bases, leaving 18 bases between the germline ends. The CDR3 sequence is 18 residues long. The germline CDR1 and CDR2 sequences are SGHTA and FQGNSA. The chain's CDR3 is CASSLGIAGTGMNTEAFF. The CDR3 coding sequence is TGTGCCAGCAGCTTAGGAATAGCAGGGACGGGGATGAACACTGAAGCTTTCTTT. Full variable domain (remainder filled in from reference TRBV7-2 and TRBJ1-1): GAGVSQSPSNKVTEKGKDVELRCDPISGHTALYWYRQSLGQGLEFLIYFQGNSAPDKSGLPSDRFSAERTGGSVSTLTIQRTQQEDSAVYLCASSLGIAGTGMNTEAFFGQGTRLTVV.

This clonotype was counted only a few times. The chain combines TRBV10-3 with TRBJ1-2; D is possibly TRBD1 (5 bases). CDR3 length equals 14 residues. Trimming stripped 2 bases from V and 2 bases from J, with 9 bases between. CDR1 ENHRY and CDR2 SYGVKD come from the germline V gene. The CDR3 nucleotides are TGTGCCATCAGTGAGATAGCAGGGAACTATGGCTACACCTTC. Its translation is CAISEIAGNYGYTF.

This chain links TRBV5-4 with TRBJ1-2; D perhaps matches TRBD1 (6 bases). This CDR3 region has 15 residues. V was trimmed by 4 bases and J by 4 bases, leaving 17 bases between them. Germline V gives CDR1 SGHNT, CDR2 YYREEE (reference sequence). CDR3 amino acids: CASSPPGDGLYGYTF. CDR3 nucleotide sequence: TGTGCCAGCAGCCCCCCAGGGGACGGCCTCTATGGCTACACCTTC.

The CDR3 loop is CASSLYGGGEQYF. In DNA form, the CDR3 reads TGTGCCAGCAGCTTATACGGGGGCGGCGAGCAGTACTTC. The rearrangement joins TRBV7-9 to TRBJ2-7, with D perhaps matching TRBD1 or TRBD2 (6 bases each). The V gene's germline CDR1 is SEHNR and CDR2 FQNEAQ (reference sequence). The CDR3 contains 13 residues. With 2 bases removed from V and 6 bases from J, the gap between germline ends came to 11 bases.

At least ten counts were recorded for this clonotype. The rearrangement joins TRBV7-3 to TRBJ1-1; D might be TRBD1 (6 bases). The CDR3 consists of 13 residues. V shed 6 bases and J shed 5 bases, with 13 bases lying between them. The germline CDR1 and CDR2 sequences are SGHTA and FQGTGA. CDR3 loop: CASRKGGSTEAFF. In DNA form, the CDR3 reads TGTGCCAGCAGGAAGGGGGGTAGTACTGAAGCTTTCTTT.

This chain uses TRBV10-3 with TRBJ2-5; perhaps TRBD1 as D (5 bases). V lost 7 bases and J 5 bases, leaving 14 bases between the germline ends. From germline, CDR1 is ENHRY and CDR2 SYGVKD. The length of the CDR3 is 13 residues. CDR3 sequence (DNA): TGTGCCATCAAGGGGCAGGCCGAGGAGACCCAGTACTTC. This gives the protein CAIKGQAEETQYF.